The T cell receptor beta chain described here comes from a study of early T cells in non-severe SARS-CoV-2 infection. Background on the study: The input, bulk RNA from unsorted whole blood, was sequenced, and chains were unpaired.

General study points: CD4 and private specificities were missed by VDJdb matching, which favored anti-spike CD8 responses.

Attachment of unique molecular identifiers was made to individual cDNA molecules. TCRdb itself ran the 5' RACE reads through MiXCR, one entry per CDR3 protein. The sample carries around 83,000 distinct CDR3 sequences, 12% recorded once. The V gene's germline CDR1 is SGHNT and CDR2 YENEEA. V gave up 2 bases and J gave up 3 bases; unmatched junction bases: 6. CDR3 size: 16 residues. This clonotype occurred many times. What it recognizes is unknown. The TCR was taken from an adult who was a healthcare worker with PCR-confirmed SARS-CoV-2 infection or an uninfected control (not recorded which). The chain carries TRBV11-3 and TRBJ1-1; 10 bases map to TRBD1. This material consisted of whole blood, taken at baseline. The CDR3: CASSLQWTGGHTEAFF. The CDR3 DNA reads as TGTGCCAGCAGCTTACAATGGACAGGGGGGCACACTGAAGCTTTCTTT.